Below are 4 T cell receptor beta chains sequenced from a single sample in a study of blood T cell repertoires in COVID-19. Repertoires were generated with immunoSEQ multiplex PCR, while TCRdb's copy carries only in-frame clones and drops some. Here the sample spans approximately 44,000 clones, about 92% being singletons. The sample taken for sequencing was peripheral blood. The source is a woman over 75 with acute or convalescent COVID-19.

The J gene is TRBJ1-1, the V gene TRBV15, with a possible D match to TRBD1 (5 bases). Germline V CDR1 and CDR2: LNHNV, YYDKDF (reference sequence). This CDR3 comprises 15 residues. Trimming cost V 2 bases and J 4 bases, with 14 bases left between them. The CDR3 loop reads CATSRSYRGGTEAFF. The CDR3 nucleotides are TGTGCCACCAGCAGATCTTATAGGGGTGGCACTGAAGCTTTCTTT.

The table lists this clone with a few counts. CDR3 sequence: CASSGGQGISREQYV. In DNA form, the CDR3 reads TGTGCCAGCAGTGGCGGCCAGGGGATATCCAGGGAGCAGTACGTC. V and J are TRBV28 and TRBJ2-7, with D possibly matching TRBD1 (6 bases). This CDR3 region has 15 residues. Trimming shortened V by 5 bases and J by 7 bases, and 21 bases separated the two germline ends. Germline CDR1 MDHEN, CDR2 SYDVKM.

The chain combines TRBV18 with TRBJ1-4; D is perhaps TRBD1 (5 bases). V was shortened by 5 bases and J by 7 bases, with 14 bases between the two germline ends. This CDR3 region has 14 residues. CDR1 is KGHSH, CDR2 LQKENI, per germline. The CDR3 bases are TGTGCCAGCTCATCCGGGGGATCGGGTGAAAAACTGTTTTTT. Translation gives CASSSGGSGEKLFF.

This clone showed up just a few times. The chain employs TRBV25-1 and TRBJ1-6, with D perhaps TRBD1 (5 bases). The CDR3 length is 13 residues. V gave up 6 bases and J gave up 10 bases, with 13 bases separating them. The germline V gene has CDR1 MGHDK and CDR2 SYGVNS. CDR3 nucleotides: TGTGCCAGCAGCGTCAGGGCGAACTCACCCCTCCACTTT. This sequence encodes CASSVRANSPLHF. Filled out from reference TRBV25-1 and TRBJ1-6, the complete variable domain reads EADIYQTPRYLVIGTGKKITLECSQTMGHDKMYWYQQDPGMELHLIHYSYGVNSTEKGDLSSESTVSRIRTEHFPLTLESARPSHTSQYLCASSVRANSPLHFGNGTRLTVT.